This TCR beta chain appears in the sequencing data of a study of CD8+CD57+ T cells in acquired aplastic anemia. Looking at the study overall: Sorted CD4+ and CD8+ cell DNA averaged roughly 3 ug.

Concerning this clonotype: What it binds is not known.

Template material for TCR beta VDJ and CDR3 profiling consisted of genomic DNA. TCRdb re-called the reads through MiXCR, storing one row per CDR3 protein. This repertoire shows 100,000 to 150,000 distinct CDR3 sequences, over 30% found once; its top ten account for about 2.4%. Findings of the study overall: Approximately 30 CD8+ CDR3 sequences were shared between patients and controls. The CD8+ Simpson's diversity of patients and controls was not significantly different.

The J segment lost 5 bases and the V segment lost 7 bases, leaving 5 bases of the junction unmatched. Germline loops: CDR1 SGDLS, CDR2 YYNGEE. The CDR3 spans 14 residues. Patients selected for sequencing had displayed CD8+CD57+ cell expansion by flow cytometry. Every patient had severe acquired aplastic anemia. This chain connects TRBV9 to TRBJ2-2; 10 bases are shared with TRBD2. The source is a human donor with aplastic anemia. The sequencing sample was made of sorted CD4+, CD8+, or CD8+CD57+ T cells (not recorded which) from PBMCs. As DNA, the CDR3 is TGTGCCAGCCAGGGGACTAGCGTGACCGGGGAGCTGTTTTTT. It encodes CASQGTSVTGELFF.